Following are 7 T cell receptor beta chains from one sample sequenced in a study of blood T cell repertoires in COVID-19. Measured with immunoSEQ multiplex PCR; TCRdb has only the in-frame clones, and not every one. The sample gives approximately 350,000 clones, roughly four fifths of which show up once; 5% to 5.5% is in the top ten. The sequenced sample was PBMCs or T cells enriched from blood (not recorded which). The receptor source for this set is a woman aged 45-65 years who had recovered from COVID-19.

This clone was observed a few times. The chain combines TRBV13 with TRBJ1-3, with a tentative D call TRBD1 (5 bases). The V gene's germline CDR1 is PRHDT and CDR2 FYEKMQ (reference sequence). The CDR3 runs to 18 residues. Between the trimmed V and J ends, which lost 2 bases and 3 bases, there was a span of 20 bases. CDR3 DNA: TGTGCCAGCAGCTTATATTGGGGGGGGGTTTCAGGTGGAAACACCATATATTTT. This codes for CASSLYWGGVSGGNTIYF.

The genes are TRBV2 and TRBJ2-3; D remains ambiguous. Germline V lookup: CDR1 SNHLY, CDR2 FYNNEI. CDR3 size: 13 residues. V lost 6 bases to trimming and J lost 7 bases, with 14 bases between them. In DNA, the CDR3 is TGTGCCAGCAGGTCATCTTTACAGAATACGCAGTATTTT. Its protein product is CASRSSLQNTQYF. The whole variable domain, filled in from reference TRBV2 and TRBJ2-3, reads EPEVTQTPSHQVTQMGQEVILRCVPISNHLYFYWYRQILGQKVEFLVSFYNNEISEKSEIFDDQFSVERPDGSNFTLKIRSTKLEDSAMYFCASRSSLQNTQYFGPGTRLTVL.

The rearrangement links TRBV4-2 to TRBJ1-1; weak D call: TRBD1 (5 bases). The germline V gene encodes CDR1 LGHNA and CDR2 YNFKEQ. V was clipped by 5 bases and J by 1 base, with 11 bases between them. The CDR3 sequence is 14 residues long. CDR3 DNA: TGTGCCAGCAGCATGACCGGGGGGAACACTGAAGCTTTCTTT. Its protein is CASSMTGGNTEAFF.

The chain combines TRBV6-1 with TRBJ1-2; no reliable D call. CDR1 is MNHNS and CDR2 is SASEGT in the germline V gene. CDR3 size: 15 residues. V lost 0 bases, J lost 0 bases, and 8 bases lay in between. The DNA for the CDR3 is TGTGCCAGCAGTGAAGCTCCCACAGCTAACTATGGCTACACCTTC. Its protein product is CASSEAPTANYGYTF.

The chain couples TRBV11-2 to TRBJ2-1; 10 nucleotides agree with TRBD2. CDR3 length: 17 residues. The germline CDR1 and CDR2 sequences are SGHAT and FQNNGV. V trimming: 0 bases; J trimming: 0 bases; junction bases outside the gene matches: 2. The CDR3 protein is CASSLERLAGSYNEQFF. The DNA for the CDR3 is TGTGCCAGCAGCTTAGAGAGACTAGCGGGCTCCTACAATGAGCAGTTCTTC.

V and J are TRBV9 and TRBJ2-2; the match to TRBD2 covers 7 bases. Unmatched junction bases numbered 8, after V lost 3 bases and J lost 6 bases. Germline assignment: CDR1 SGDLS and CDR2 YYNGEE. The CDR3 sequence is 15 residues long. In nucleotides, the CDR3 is TGTGCCAGCAGCGGCCACGGAGCGGGGTCCGGGGAGCTGTTTTTT. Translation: CASSGHGAGSGELFF.

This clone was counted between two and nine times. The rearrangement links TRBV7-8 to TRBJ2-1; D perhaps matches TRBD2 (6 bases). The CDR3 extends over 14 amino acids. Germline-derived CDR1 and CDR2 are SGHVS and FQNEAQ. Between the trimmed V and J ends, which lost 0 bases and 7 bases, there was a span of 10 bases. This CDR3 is CASSLARAGNEQFF. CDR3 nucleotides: TGTGCCAGCAGCTTAGCGCGGGCGGGGAATGAGCAGTTCTTC.